Described below is a single TCR beta chain sequence and its context. These data are taken from a study of blood T cell repertoires in COVID-19. Overall study context: Sample material is recorded as cDNA or gDNA derived from T cells, B-cell-depleted T cells, or PBMCs.

As processed by the authors: Reference gene primer amplification in the assay estimated nucleated cell counts. TCRdb keeps only in-frame clones here, not all; method: immunoSEQ multiplex PCR. That table is the source of V, J and clone size, and D and trimming were worked out from the DNA. Of approximately 30,000 clones in the sample, around four fifths were seen once. This clonotype was obtained from a man aged 70-80 years with acute or convalescent COVID-19. The sequencing sample was made of peripheral blood.

The CDR3 loop reads CAWSAGTGLYF. The CDR3 nucleotides read TGTGCCTGGAGTGCCGGGACAGGACTATACTTC. This chain joins TRBV30 and TRBJ2-7; 8 bases fit TRBD1. The CDR3 is 11 residues long. Germline-derived CDR1 and CDR2 are GTSNPN and SVGIG (reference sequence). Losses at the gene ends were 1 base for V and 13 bases for J; bases not matched to a gene: 6.